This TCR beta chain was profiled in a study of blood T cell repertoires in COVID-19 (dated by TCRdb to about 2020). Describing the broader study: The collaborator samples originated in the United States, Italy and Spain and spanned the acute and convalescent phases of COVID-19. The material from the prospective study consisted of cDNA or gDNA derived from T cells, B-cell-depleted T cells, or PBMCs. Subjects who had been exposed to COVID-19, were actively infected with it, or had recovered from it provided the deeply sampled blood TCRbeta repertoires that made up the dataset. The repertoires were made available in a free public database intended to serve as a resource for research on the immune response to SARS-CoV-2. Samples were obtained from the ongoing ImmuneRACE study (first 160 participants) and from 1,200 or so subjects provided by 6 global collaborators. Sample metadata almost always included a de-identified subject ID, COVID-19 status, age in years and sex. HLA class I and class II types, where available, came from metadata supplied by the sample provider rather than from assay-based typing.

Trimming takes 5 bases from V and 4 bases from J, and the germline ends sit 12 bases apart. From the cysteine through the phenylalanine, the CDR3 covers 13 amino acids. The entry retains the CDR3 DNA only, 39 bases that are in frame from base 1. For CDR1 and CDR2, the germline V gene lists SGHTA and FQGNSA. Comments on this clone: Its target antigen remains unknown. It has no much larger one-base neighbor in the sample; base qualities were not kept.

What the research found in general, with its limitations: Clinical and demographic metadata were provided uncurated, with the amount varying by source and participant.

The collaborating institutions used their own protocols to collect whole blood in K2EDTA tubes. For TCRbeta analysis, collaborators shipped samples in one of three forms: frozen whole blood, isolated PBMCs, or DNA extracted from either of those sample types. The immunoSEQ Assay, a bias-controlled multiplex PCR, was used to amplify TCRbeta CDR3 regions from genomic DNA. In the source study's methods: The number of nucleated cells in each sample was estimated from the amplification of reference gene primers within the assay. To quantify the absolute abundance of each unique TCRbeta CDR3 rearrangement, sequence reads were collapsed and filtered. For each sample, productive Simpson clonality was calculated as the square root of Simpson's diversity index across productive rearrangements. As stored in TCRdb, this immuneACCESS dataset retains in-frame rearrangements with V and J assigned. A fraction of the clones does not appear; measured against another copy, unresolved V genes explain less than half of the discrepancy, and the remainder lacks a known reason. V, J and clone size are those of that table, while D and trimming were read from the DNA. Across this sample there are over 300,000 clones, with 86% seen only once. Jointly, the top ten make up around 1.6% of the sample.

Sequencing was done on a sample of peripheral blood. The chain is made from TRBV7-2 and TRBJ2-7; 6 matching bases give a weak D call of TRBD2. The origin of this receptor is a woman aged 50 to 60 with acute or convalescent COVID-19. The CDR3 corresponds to CASSPSRGYEQYF. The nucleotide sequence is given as TGTGCCAGCAGCCCCTCCCGGGGGTACGAGCAGTACTTC.